A single T cell receptor (beta chain) is shown here with its context. Profiled with immunoSEQ multiplex PCR; TCRdb holds only in-frame clones, not every one. The table includes roughly 110,000 clones, around 90% detected once. This entry is derived from a study of blood T cell repertoires in COVID-19. V shed 3 bases and J shed 4 bases, with 14 bases lying between them. Per germline, CDR1 KGHSH and CDR2 LQKENI. The CDR3 is 15 amino acids. The chain couples TRBV18 to TRBJ2-3, with a tentative D call TRBD2 (6 bases). The TCR originated in a woman aged 45-65 years with acute or convalescent COVID-19. The specimen sequenced was peripheral blood. DNA of the CDR3: TGTGCCAGCTCACCCCCGGGACTTTTAGCAGATACGCAGTATTTT. Translated, it gives CASSPPGLLADTQYF.